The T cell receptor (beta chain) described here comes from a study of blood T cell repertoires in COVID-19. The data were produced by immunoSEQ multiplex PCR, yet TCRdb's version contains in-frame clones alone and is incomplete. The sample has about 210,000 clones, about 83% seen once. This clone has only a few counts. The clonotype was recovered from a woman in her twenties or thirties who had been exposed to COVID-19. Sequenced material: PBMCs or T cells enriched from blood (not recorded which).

CDR3 residues: CASSQDAIKRTEAFF. The CDR3 DNA reads as TGCGCCAGCAGCCAAGATGCCATTAAGAGGACTGAAGCTTTCTTT. This chain uses TRBV4-3 with TRBJ1-1; D uncertain. Germline lookup yields CDR1 LGHNA and CDR2 YSLEER. The CDR3 sequence is 15 residues long. V gave up 0 bases and J gave up 5 bases, with 13 bases separating them.